This T cell receptor (beta chain) was identified during a study of blood T cell repertoires in COVID-19. Study details: PBMCs, B-cell-depleted T cells, or T cells were the source of the cDNA or gDNA that made up the material.

Residents of over 20 US areas, aged roughly 18 to 95 years, made up the participants. Symptom resolution, clearance, or two negative PCRs marked the recovered donors of Cohort 3. The ends were cut back, 6 bases at V and 1 base at J, with 15 bases in the middle. The CDR3 is made up of 15 amino acids. Germline CDR1 and CDR2: KGHSH and LQKENI. How the authors handled the data: It was from reference gene primer amplification that nucleated cell counts were estimated. Libraries were prepared by immunoSEQ multiplex PCR; TCRdb keeps only in-frame clonotypes and omits some of them. V and J calls and clone size are those listed in that table; D and trimming were worked out from the DNA. The top ten clones hold about 4.1% of a sample with about 300,000 clones, approximately 90% of them seen once. The table lists this clone with a count of one.

The chain employs TRBV18 and TRBJ2-5; maybe TRBD2 (6 bases). The sequence was collected from a young man who had recovered from COVID-19. Sequencing input: PBMCs or T cells enriched from blood (not recorded which). The DNA of the CDR3 is TGTGCCAGCTCCTCCAGTGACGGGGGCCAAGAGACCCAGTACTTC. The encoded protein is CASSSSDGGQETQYF.